This T cell receptor (beta chain) was retrieved from a study of neurological immune-mediated disorders. Study-wide results and caveats: Patients with HTLV-1-associated myelopathy had the highest level of TCR clonal expansion, whereas patients with multiple sclerosis had the lowest level, falling beneath the level found in healthy controls.

This clonotype was seen ten or more times. Its antigen is undetermined. V lost 1 base, J lost 3 bases, and 15 bases lay in between. From germline, CDR1 is MNHEY and CDR2 SMNVEV (reference sequence). This CDR3 is 16 amino acids long. Synthesis of cDNA used 5'RACE (with 10-nucleotide random UMIs). TCRdb fed the 5' RACE reads into MiXCR, producing one record per CDR3 protein. The data hold tens of thousands of distinct CDR3 sequences, with over 4% observed a single time. The source of this sequence is a man between 18 and 29 years old in good health. The genes are TRBV27 and TRBJ2-5, with a weak D call TRBD1 (5 bases). The specimen sequenced was PBMCs. This CDR3 reads CASSLYPAGYEETQYF. The DNA for the CDR3 is TGTGCCAGCAGTTTATACCCCGCAGGGTACGAAGAGACCCAGTACTTC.